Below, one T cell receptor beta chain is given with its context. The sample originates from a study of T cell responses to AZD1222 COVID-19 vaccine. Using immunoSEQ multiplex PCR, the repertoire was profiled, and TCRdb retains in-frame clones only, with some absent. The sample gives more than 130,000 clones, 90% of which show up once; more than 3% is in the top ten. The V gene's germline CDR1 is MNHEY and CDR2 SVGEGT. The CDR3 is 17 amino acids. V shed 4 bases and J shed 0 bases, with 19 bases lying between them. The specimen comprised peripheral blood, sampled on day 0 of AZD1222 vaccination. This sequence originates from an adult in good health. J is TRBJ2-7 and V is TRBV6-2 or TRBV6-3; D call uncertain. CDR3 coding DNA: TGTGCCAGCAGTTTAAGGAGAGATAGCAGAGGCTCCTACGAGCAGTACTTC. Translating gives CASSLRRDSRGSYEQYF.